Listed here is a single T cell receptor (beta chain). Produced via immunoSEQ multiplex PCR; TCRdb's table is partial and in-frame only. The sample lists about 87,000 clones; around 95% were seen once. This CDR3 comprises 14 residues. The ends were cut back, 4 bases at V and 5 bases at J, with 16 bases in the middle. Germline V CDR1 and CDR2: SGHRS, YFSETQ. This sample stems from a study of T cell changes during pregnancy in multiple sclerosis. The chain joins TRBV5-1 to TRBJ2-7; tentative D call: TRBD2 (7 bases). This receptor was taken from a female donor in good health, enrolled as a control in a pregnancy study. Sample: peripheral blood, taken in the third trimester of pregnancy. The CDR3 region has the DNA TGCGCCAGCAGCCCCCCGGGGGGCGTGGACGAGCAGTACTTC. Translated, it gives CASSPPGGVDEQYF.